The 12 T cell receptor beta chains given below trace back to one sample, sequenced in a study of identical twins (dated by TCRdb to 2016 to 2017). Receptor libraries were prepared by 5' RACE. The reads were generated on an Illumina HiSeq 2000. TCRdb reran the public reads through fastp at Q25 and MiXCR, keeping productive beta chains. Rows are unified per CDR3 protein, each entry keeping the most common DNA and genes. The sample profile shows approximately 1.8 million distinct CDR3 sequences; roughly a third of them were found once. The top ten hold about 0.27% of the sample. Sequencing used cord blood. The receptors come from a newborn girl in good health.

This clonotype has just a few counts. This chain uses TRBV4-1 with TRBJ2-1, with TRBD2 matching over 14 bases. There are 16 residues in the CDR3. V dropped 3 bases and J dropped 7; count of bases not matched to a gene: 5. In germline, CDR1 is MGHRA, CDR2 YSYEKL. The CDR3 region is CASSQRLAGGLNEQFF. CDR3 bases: TGCGCCAGCAGCCAGAGACTAGCGGGGGGGCTAAATGAGCAGTTCTTC.

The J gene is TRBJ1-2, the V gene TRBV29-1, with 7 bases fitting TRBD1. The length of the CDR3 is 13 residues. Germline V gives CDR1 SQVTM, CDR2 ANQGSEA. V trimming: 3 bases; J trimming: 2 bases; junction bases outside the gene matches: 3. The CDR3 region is CSVEQGENYGYTF. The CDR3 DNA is TGCAGCGTTGAGCAGGGGGAGAACTATGGCTACACCTTC.

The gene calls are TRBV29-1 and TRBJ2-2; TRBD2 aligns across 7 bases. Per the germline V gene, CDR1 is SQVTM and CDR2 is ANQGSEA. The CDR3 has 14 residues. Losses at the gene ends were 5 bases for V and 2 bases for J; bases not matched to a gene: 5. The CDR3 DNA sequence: TGCAGCGTTTTGGGACTAAAAAACACCGGGGAGCTGTTTTTT. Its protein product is CSVLGLKNTGELFF.

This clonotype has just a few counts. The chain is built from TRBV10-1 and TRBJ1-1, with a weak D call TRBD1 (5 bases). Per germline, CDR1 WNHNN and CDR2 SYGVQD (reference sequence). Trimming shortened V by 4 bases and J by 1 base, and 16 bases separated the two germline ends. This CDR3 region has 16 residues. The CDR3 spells CASSVGDLRPNTEAFF. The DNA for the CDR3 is TGCGCCAGCAGTGTCGGGGACCTAAGACCGAACACTGAAGCTTTCTTT.

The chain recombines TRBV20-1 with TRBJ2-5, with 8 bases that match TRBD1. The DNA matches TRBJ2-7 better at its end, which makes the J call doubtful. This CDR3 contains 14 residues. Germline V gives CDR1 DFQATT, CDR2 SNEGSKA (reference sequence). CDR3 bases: TGCAGTGCTAGAGTCGACAGGGGATGGTACGAGCAGTACTTC. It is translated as CSARVDRGWYEQYF.

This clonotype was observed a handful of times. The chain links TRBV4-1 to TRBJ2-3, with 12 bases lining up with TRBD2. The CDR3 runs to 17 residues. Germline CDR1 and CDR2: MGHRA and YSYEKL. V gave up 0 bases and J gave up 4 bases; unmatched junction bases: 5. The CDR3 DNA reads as TGCGCCAGCAGCCAAGATTCTAGCGGGGGGGCGGCAGATACGCAGTATTTT. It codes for CASSQDSSGGAADTQYF.

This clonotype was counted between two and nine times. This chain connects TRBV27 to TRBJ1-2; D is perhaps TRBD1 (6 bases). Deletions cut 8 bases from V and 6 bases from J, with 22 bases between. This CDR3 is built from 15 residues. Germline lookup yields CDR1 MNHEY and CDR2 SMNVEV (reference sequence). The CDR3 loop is CASGSAIIQGDGYTF. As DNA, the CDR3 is TGTGCCAGCGGATCCGCGATCATACAGGGCGATGGCTACACCTTC.

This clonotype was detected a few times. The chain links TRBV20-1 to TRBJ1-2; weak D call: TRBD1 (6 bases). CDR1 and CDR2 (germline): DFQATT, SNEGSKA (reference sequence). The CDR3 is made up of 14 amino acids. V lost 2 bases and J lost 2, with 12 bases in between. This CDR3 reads CSARRDTWNYGYTF. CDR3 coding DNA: TGCAGTGCTAGAAGGGACACATGGAACTATGGCTACACCTTC.

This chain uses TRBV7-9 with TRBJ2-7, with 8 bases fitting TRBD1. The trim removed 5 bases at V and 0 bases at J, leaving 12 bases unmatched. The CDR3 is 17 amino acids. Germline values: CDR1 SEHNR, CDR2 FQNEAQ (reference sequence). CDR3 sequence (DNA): TGTGCCAGCAGCGCAGCAATGGGGGACAGGTACTCCTACGAGCAGTACTTC. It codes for CASSAAMGDRYSYEQYF.

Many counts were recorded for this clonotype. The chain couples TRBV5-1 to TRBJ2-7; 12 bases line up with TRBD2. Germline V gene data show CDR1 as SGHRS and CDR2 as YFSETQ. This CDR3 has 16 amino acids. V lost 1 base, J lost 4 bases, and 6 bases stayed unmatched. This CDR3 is CASSLSSGRAHYEQYF. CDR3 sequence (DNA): TGCGCCAGCAGCTTGTCTAGCGGGAGGGCCCATTACGAGCAGTACTTC.

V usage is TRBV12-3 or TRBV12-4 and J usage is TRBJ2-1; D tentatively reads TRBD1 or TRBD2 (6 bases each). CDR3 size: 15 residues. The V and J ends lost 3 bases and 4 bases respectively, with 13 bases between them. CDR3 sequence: CASSLGGGIYNEQFF. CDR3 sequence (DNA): TGTGCCAGCAGTTTGGGGGGCGGGATTTACAATGAGCAGTTCTTC.

CDR3: CASSPSDRKNYGYTF. The CDR3 DNA sequence: TGTGCCAGCAGCCCCTCGGACAGAAAAAACTATGGCTACACCTTC. The J gene is TRBJ1-2, the V gene TRBV3-1; perhaps TRBD1 as D (6 bases). The CDR3 consists of 15 residues. Germline CDR1 is LGHDT and CDR2 is YNNKEL (reference sequence). V lost 4 bases, J lost 2 bases, and 14 bases lay in between. The whole variable domain, filled in from reference TRBV3-1 and TRBJ1-2, reads DTAVSQTPKYLVTQMGNDKSIKCEQNLGHDTMYWYKQDSKKFLKIMFSYNNKELIINETVPNRFSPKSPDKAHLNLHINSLELGDSAVYFCASSPSDRKNYGYTFGSGTRLTVV.